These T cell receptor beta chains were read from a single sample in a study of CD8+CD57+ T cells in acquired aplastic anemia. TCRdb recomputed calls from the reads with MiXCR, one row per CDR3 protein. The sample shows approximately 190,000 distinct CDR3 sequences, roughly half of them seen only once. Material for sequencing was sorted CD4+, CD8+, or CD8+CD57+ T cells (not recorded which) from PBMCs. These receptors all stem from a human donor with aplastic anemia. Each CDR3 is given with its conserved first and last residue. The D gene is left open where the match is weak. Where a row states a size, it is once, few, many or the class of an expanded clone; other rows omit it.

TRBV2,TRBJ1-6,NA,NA,CASVGGGGYNSPLHF,TGTGCCAGCGTGGGGGGGGGTGGCTATAATTCACCCCTCCACTTT
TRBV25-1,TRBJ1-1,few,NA,CASSETVNTEAFF,TGTGCCAGCAGTGAAACTGTGAACACTGAAGCTTTCTTT
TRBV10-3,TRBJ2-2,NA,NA,CASSMDSAPTGELFF,TGTGCCAGCAGCATGGACAGTGCTCCGACCGGGGAGCTGTTTTTT
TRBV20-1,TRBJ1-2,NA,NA,CSARGGQYYGYTF,TGCAGTGCTAGGGGAGGACAGTACTATGGCTACACCTTC
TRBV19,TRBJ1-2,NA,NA,CASSPSAGGYTF,TGTGCCAGTAGCCCGAGCGCGGGCGGCTACACCTTC
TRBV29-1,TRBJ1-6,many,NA,CSVMDRTYNSPLHF,TGCAGCGTTATGGACAGAACCTATAATTCACCCCTCCACTTT
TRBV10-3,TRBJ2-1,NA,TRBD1,CAIRTGEYNEQFF,TGTGCCATTCGGACAGGGGAATACAATGAGCAGTTCTTC
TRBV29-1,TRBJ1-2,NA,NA,CSVLRTSGYTF,TGCAGCGTCCTTAGGACAAGCGGCTACACCTTC
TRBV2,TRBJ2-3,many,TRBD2,CATERESTDTQYF,TGTGCCACCGAGCGGGAGAGCACAGATACGCAGTATTTT
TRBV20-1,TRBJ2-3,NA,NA,CSASVPVTTYF,TGCAGTGCTAGTGTCCCCGTTACGACGTATTTT
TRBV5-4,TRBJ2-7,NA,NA,CASSLGGRGAYYEQYF,TGTGCCAGCAGCTTGGGTGGCAGGGGGGCATACTACGAGCAGTACTTC